The present T cell receptor beta chain was sequenced within a study of T cell clones after liver transplantation. Study details: Blood was drawn pre-transplant, before withdrawal, and after full or failed withdrawal.

In its sample, this clone was seen a few times. Profiled with immunoSEQ multiplex PCR; TCRdb holds only in-frame clones, not every one. Of about 51,000 clones in the sample, approximately 87% were seen once. The starting material was CD8+ T cells from blood, obtained 12 months after liver transplant. This sequence originates from a human patient who received a liver transplant. The graft donor may have given rise to some T cells.

CDR3 protein: CATSRDLGEVKPQHF. The CDR3 DNA follows: TGTGCCACCAGCAGAGATTTAGGAGAGGTCAAGCCCCAGCATTTT. The chain uses TRBV15 and TRBJ1-5; no firm D call. This CDR3 contains 15 residues. The germline gives CDR1 LNHNV, CDR2 YYDKDF (reference sequence). V was clipped by 0 bases and J by 8 bases, with 14 bases between them.